This T cell receptor (beta chain) appears in the sequencing data of a study of shared clonotypes between healthy human individuals. Study-wide findings and caveats: The sharing of 5% to 6.5% of naive CD4 clonotypes was seen across a few donors. Large sequencing depth failed to make sorted-subset sequencing complete, rarefaction showed.

Measured with immunoSEQ multiplex PCR; TCRdb has only the in-frame clones, and not every one. The sample includes millions of clones, 85% to 95% of them seen just once. This CDR3 is 17 amino acids long. V shed 7 bases and J 0 bases; nucleotides not matched to a gene: 12. Germline V CDR1 and CDR2: ENHRY, SYGVKD. Of note for this clone: Its cognate antigen is unknown.

Naive CD8 cells lacked CD45RO, underwent positive selection for CCR7 and left out terminally differentiated effector memory CD45RA+ cells. This sequence joins TRBV10-3 and TRBJ2-1, with 7 bases matching TRBD2. The sample comprised naive CD8+ T cells from PBMCs. This sequence was found in a man aged 18 to 29 in good health. Some clones in this sample may be carry-over from other donors' samples. The CDR3 DNA reads as TGTGCCATCACCGAGCGCCCTTGGACTAGCTCCTACAATGAGCAGTTCTTC. Its protein is CAITERPWTSSYNEQFF.